A selection of T cell receptor beta chains follows, all from one sample in a study of blood T cell repertoires in COVID-19. Sequencing was performed with immunoSEQ multiplex PCR; in TCRdb, only in-frame clones are kept and a portion is missing. The sample has just over 650,000 clones; more than 80% are singletons. Sequenced sample: peripheral blood. The receptors here all came from a woman aged 18-35 years with acute or convalescent COVID-19. CDR3s include the opening cysteine and the closing phenylalanine or tryptophan. D genes are given only for firm matches. Clone size is stated in some rows and not others, as once, few, many or a class when expanded.

J gene | D gene | clone size | V gene | CDR3 protein | CDR3 DNA
TRBJ1-5 | NA | NA | TRBV6-6 | CASRVGDQPQHF | TGTGCCAGCAGGGTCGGGGATCAGCCCCAGCATTTT
TRBJ2-5 | TRBD1 | NA | TRBV5-1 | CASSLRGQGGETQYF | TGCGCCAGTTCTCTGAGGGGACAGGGCGGAGAGACCCAGTACTTC
TRBJ1-2 | TRBD1 | NA | TRBV2 | CASSDWWTGLRSYTF | TGTGCCAGCAGTGATTGGTGGACAGGGTTAAGGAGCTACACCTTC
TRBJ2-7 | TRBD1 | once | TRBV9 | CASSPQTGPYEQYF | TGTGCCAGCAGCCCTCAGACAGGGCCCTACGAGCAGTACTTC
TRBJ1-1 | NA | NA | TRBV27 | CASSLKLGGRTEAFF | TGTGCCAGCAGTTTAAAATTGGGAGGAAGGACTGAAGCTTTCTTT
TRBJ1-6 | NA | NA | TRBV6-1 | CASSGGWTARSSYNSPLHF | TGTGCCAGCAGTGGGGGCTGGACGGCCCGGAGCTCCTATAATTCACCCCTCCACTTT
TRBJ2-7 | NA | NA | TRBV13 | CASSRARDSLYEQYF | TGTGCCAGCAGCCGAGCGAGGGACTCTCTCTACGAGCAGTACTTC
TRBJ2-2 | TRBD2 | NA | TRBV4-1 | CASSHIGGAGELFF | TGCGCCAGCAGCCACATCGGGGGGGCCGGGGAGCTGTTTTTT
TRBJ1-4 | TRBD1 | NA | TRBV18 | CASSPSDRAEVEKLFF | TGTGCCAGCTCACCCTCGGACAGGGCCGAGGTGGAAAAACTGTTTTTT
TRBJ1-1 | NA | NA | TRBV18 | CASSPPDRPWNTEAFF | TGTGCCAGCTCACCACCTGACAGACCCTGGAACACTGAAGCTTTCTTT